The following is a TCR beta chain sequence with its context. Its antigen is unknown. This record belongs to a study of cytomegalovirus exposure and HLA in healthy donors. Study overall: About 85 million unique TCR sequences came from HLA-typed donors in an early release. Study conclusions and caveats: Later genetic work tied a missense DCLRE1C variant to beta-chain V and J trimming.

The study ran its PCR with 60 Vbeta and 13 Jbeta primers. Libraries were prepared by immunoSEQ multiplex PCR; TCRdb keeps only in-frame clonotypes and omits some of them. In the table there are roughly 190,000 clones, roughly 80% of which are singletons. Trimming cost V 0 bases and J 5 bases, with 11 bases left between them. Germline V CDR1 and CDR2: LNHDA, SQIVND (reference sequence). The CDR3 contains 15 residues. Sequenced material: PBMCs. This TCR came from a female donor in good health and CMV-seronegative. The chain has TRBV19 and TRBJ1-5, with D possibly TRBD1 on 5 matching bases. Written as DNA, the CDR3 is TGTGCCAGTAGTATAGATAAGGGGCCCGATCAGCCCCAGCATTTT. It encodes CASSIDKGPDQPQHF.